This T cell receptor (beta chain) was found in a study of cytomegalovirus exposure and HLA in healthy donors. Overall study: A previous analysis identified 100 million or so unique TCR beta sequences derived from some 170 million T cells.

The germline gives CDR1 SGHTA, CDR2 FQGNSA. The germline V and J ends were trimmed by 5 bases and 6 bases, with 17 bases remaining between them. There are 14 residues in the CDR3. About this clone: Its antigen is not identified.

With 60 Vbeta and 13 Jbeta primers, the PCR was carried out. The table came from immunoSEQ multiplex PCR; TCRdb's copy has only in-frame clones and leaves some out. The repertoire holds about 110,000 clones, with roughly 70% as singletons. Study-wide results and limits: HLA alleles showed associations with 15,000 to 20,000 TCR beta sequences in a later analysis, at a 0.05 false discovery rate. Clonal expansion, a later analysis showed, was greater in HLA-associated TCR beta chains than in equally common others.

The chain carries TRBV7-2 and TRBJ2-7; a possible D gene is TRBD1 (7 bases). The sequence derives from a male donor in good health and CMV-seropositive. The specimen was PBMCs. DNA of the CDR3: TGTGCCAGCAGCCTCAGGGGGGTGTCGATCGAGCAGTACTTC. This codes for CASSLRGVSIEQYF.